One sample yielded the 4 T cell receptor beta chains listed below, sequenced in a study of post-analysis software for immune sequencing data. General observations from the study: In patients, TRBV5-6, TRBV5-1 and TRBV20-1 belonged to five or six TRBV segments found more frequently than in controls.

TCR beta cDNA libraries included unique molecular identifiers. TCRdb ran MiXCR on the PCR reads and lists one entry per CDR3 protein. This table has roughly 570,000 distinct CDR3 sequences, 34% appearing once. For these TCRs, the target antigens are not known. Material for sequencing was blood. Receptors were obtained from a girl aged 2 to 17 with multiple sclerosis.

This clonotype came up many times. This rearrangement joins TRBV12-3 or TRBV12-4 to TRBJ1-1; tentatively, D is TRBD1 (5 bases). V dropped 3 bases and J dropped 1 base, with 6 bases sitting between them. The CDR3 runs to 13 residues. The CDR3 DNA sequence: TGTGCCAGCAGTTTTGGGGCGAACACTGAAGCTTTCTTT. This encodes CASSFGANTEAFF.

This clonotype was seen more than once but under ten times. This rearrangement joins TRBV24-1 to TRBJ1-5; 7 bases agree with TRBD1. Germline V gives CDR1 KGHDR, CDR2 SFDVKD. V lost 9 bases to trimming and J lost 0 bases; unmatched junction nucleotides: 16. CDR3 length: 18 amino acids. The CDR3 DNA reads as TGTGCCACCGGCGGGGCGGCAGGGGGACCTTATAGCAATCAGCCCCAGCATTTT. It codes for CATGGAAGGPYSNQPQHF.

This clonotype was observed a single time. V and J are TRBV5-1 and TRBJ2-1, with unresolved D. Trimming cost V 2 bases and J 1 base, with 4 bases left between them. The CDR3 has 13 residues. The V gene's germline CDR1 is SGHRS and CDR2 YFSETQ. The CDR3 is CASSFQSYNEQFF. In nucleotides, the CDR3 is TGCGCCAGCAGCTTCCAGTCCTACAATGAGCAGTTCTTC.

The gene calls are TRBV10-3 and TRBJ2-3, with 9 bases matching TRBD1. CDR1 is ENHRY and CDR2 is SYGVKD in the germline V gene. V shed 7 bases and J 6 bases; nucleotides not matched to a gene: 11. The CDR3 is 15 residues long. The CDR3 DNA reads as TGTGCCATCAACGGGGGACAGGGAGACGGGGATACGCAGTATTTT. This codes for CAINGGQGDGDTQYF.